The 15 T cell receptor beta chains presented below share a single source sample, sequenced in a study of CD8+ T cells in alopecia areata. Noted treatment: oral pan-JAK inhibitor, 5-10 mg twice daily. Extracted RNA was reverse transcribed, and the resulting cDNA served as sequencing template. The assay was immunoSEQ multiplex PCR, and TCRdb's table has in-frame clones only and misses some. The sample lists roughly 170,000 clones, 58% seen once, with around 12% in the top ten. Material: CD8+ T cells sorted from blood, obtained at week 24, from a patient treated with tofacitinib. These receptors were taken from a human donor with alopecia areata.

The chain joins TRBV7-3 to TRBJ2-6, with no clear D. The germline V gene encodes CDR1 SGHTA and CDR2 FQGTGA. The CDR3 extends over 14 amino acids. Deletions cut 4 bases from V and 1 base from J, with 5 bases between. Here the CDR3 DNA reads TGTGCCAGCAGCTCGCTATCTGGGGCCAACGTCCTGACTTTC. Protein: CASSSLSGANVLTF.

The chain employs TRBV4-3 and TRBJ2-7; D ambiguous. The germline V gene encodes CDR1 LGHNA and CDR2 YSLEER. V gave up 1 base and J gave up 1 base, with 5 bases separating them. The CDR3 has 13 amino acids. The CDR3 DNA reads as TGCGCCAGCAGCCAAGCACAATCCTACGAGCAGTACTTC. Translation gives CASSQAQSYEQYF.

This rearrangement joins TRBV27 to TRBJ2-1; D is unclear. Germline V gene sequence: CDR1 MNHEY, CDR2 SMNVEV (reference sequence). This CDR3 contains 13 residues. V dropped 2 bases and J dropped 2 bases, with 4 bases sitting between them. The CDR3 loop reads CASSLGTYNEQFF. CDR3 DNA sequence: TGTGCCAGCAGTTTAGGCACCTACAATGAGCAGTTCTTC.

The CDR3 here is CAWSAQMVEAFF. The CDR3, as DNA: TGTGCCTGGAGTGCTCAGATGGTGGAAGCTTTCTTT. J is TRBJ1-1 and V is TRBV30; no definite D call. Trimming pared 1 base from V and 8 bases from J, leaving 11 bases between. CDR1 GTSNPN and CDR2 SVGIG come from the germline V gene (reference sequence). There are 12 residues in the CDR3.

The V and J genes are TRBV5-6 and TRBJ2-5; the match to TRBD1 covers 9 bases. Germline values: CDR1 SGHDT, CDR2 YYEEEE. The CDR3 sequence is 12 residues long. Unmatched junction bases numbered 2, after V lost 4 bases and J lost 7 bases. Here the CDR3 reads CASSPGQGTQYF. Here the CDR3 DNA reads TGTGCCAGCAGCCCGGGACAGGGGACCCAGTACTTC. Full variable domain (outside the CDR3, taken from reference TRBV5-6 and TRBJ2-5): DAGVTQSPTHLIKTRGQQVTLRCSPKSGHDTVSWYQQALGQGPQFIFQYYEEEERQRGNFPDRFSGHQFPNYSSELNVNALLLGDSALYLCASSPGQGTQYFGPGTRLLVL.

The genes are TRBV2 and TRBJ2-5; 7 nucleotides match TRBD2. CDR1 SNHLY and CDR2 FYNNEI come from the germline V gene. Losses at the gene ends were 10 bases for V and 5 bases for J; bases not matched to a gene: 13. The CDR3 spans 14 residues. Here the CDR3 DNA reads TGTGCCATCCAACCCCGGGGAGGGCGGGAGACCCAGTACTTC. Translating gives CAIQPRGGRETQYF. The complete variable domain, with remaining parts taken from reference TRBV2 and TRBJ2-5, reads EPEVTQTPSHQVTQMGQEVILRCVPISNHLYFYWYRQILGQKVEFLVSFYNNEISEKSEIFDDQFSVERPDGSNFTLKIRSTKLEDSAMYFCAIQPRGGRETQYFGPGTRLLVL.

The chain joins TRBV10-3 to TRBJ1-4; D not certain. The ends were cut back, 8 bases at V and 0 bases at J, with 13 bases in the middle. The CDR3 length is 15 residues. Germline assignment: CDR1 ENHRY and CDR2 SYGVKD. The CDR3 coding sequence is TGTGCCATCGCTCCGGCGGCCGCAACTAATGAAAAACTGTTTTTT. Its protein product is CAIAPAAATNEKLFF.

The gene calls are TRBV13 and TRBJ2-3; 7 bases line up with TRBD2. Germline V gene lookup returns CDR1 PRHDT and CDR2 FYEKMQ (reference sequence). The CDR3 is made up of 16 amino acids. V shed 8 bases, J shed 2 bases, and the junction held 13 bases outside the gene matches. For the CDR3, the DNA is TGTGCCAGCCACAGCTTCCCGGGGGGACTCACAGATACGCAGTATTTT. Translation: CASHSFPGGLTDTQYF.

The chain has TRBV30 and TRBJ2-7, with a tentative D call TRBD1 (6 bases). V shed 3 bases and J shed 3 bases, with 12 bases lying between them. CDR1 GTSNPN and CDR2 SVGIG come from the germline V gene (reference sequence). CDR3 length: 13 amino acids. The CDR3: CAWSIDRNYEQYF. Here the CDR3 DNA reads TGTGCCTGGAGCATAGACAGGAACTACGAGCAGTACTTC.

The chain joins TRBV27 to TRBJ2-7; D ambiguous. Germline loops: CDR1 MNHEY, CDR2 SMNVEV (reference sequence). V lost 5 bases and J lost 0, with 8 bases in between. The CDR3 extends over 13 amino acids. CDR3 nucleotide sequence: TGTGCCAGCAGTCTCACCGTCTCCTACGAGCAGTACTTC. Translated, it gives CASSLTVSYEQYF.

The chain combines TRBV27 with TRBJ2-1; a weak D match, TRBD1 (6 bases). Trimming took off 8 bases at V and 5 bases at J, with 7 bases between the two ends. The CDR3 has 11 amino acids. Germline values: CDR1 MNHEY, CDR2 SMNVEV (reference sequence). The CDR3 loop reads CASRDNNEQFF. The CDR3 DNA sequence: TGTGCCAGCCGGGACAACAATGAGCAGTTCTTC.

There are a few counts of this clone. V usage is TRBV4-1 and J usage is TRBJ2-4; 7 bases are shared with TRBD2. J gave up 7 bases and V 5 bases, and 5 bases lay outside the gene matches. CDR1 and CDR2 from the germline V gene are MGHRA and YSYEKL. The CDR3 runs to 13 residues. The CDR3 nucleotides are TGCGCCAGCAGCGGGGGAGGGTTTAACATTCAGTACTTC. Protein: CASSGGGFNIQYF.

This clone was found once. The CDR3 region is CATSRGQGRQQETQYF. The CDR3 DNA reads as TGTGCCACCAGCAGAGGCCAAGGGAGACAGCAAGAGACCCAGTACTTC. The rearrangement joins TRBV15 to TRBJ2-5; D might be TRBD1 or TRBD2, each matching 5 bases. CDR3 length: 16 amino acids. Trimming stripped 1 base from V and 2 bases from J, with 14 bases between. Germline V gene sequence: CDR1 LNHNV, CDR2 YYDKDF (reference sequence).

The V and J genes are TRBV4-1 and TRBJ2-7; maybe TRBD1 (6 bases). The V end lost 6 bases, the J end lost 2 bases, and 17 bases lay between the germline ends. The CDR3 loop spans 15 amino acids. Per the germline V gene, CDR1 is MGHRA and CDR2 is YSYEKL. CDR3: CASRRQDQAPYEQYF. CDR3 nucleotide sequence: TGCGCCAGCAGACGACAGGACCAAGCGCCCTACGAGCAGTACTTC.

The chain employs TRBV6-1 and TRBJ1-1; D may be TRBD1 (5 bases). The germline V and J ends were trimmed by 3 bases and 1 base, with 6 bases remaining between them. Germline V gene data show CDR1 as MNHNS and CDR2 as SASEGT. This CDR3 has 13 residues. The CDR3 sequence: CASSDGANTEAFF. CDR3 bases: TGTGCCAGCAGTGACGGGGCGAACACTGAAGCTTTCTTT.